This T cell receptor (beta chain) derives from a study of ipilimumab plus nivolumab after autologous stem cell transplantation (dated by TCRdb to the early 2020s). With regard to the full study: A median of about five ipilimumab doses and under 10 nivolumab doses was received by trial patients. Patients in the myeloma cohort were either high-risk and transplant-naive or had relapsed within 3 years of a first autologous transplant. The intent-to-treat population of the trial was made up of 30 to 35 patients. The trial enrolled patients with high-risk diffuse large B cell lymphoma, mature T cell lymphoma, or multiple myeloma undergoing autologous transplant. Broader findings and caveats from the paper: The authors concluded that, as post-transplant consolidation, combined checkpoint inhibition appeared tolerable. The authors stated that profiles of the T cell receptor repertoire, regulatory T cell phenotype and gut microbiota provided a biologic rationale for studying this approach further.

Checkpoint therapy was initiated 14 to 28 days after autologous transplant, and ipilimumab was administered at 1 mg/kg intravenously on day 1 of selected weeks. Patients received nivolumab at 3 mg/kg intravenously on day 1 of weeks 1, 4, 7, 10, and every two weeks through week 26. The study was a Phase Ib clinical trial testing combined checkpoint inhibition with ipilimumab and nivolumab as consolidation after autologous stem cell transplantation. Reading from cysteine to phenylalanine, the CDR3 counts 12 amino acids. The entry retains the CDR3 DNA only, 36 bases that are in frame from base 1. Trimming at the junction amounts to 7 bases on V and 0 bases on J, and the germline ends lie 4 bases apart. Taken from the germline V gene, the CDR1 and CDR2 loops are MDHEN and SYDVKM. As to this clone: The antigen it recognizes is unknown. One base away there is no much larger clone; base qualities are not given.

The library was produced with the immunoSEQ multiplex PCR assay. Not all clones reach the TCRdb copy of this immuneACCESS table, which keeps in-frame sequences only. Checked studies attribute under half of the gap to unresolved V genes and leave the rest unexplained. A total of tens of thousands of clones appear in this sample, about 88% of them only once. Jointly, the top ten make up 0.7% to 0.95% of the sample. This chain joins TRBV28 to TRBJ1-5; a confident D gene designation cannot be given. The source was PBMCs, collected in a trial of ipilimumab plus nivolumab as post-transplant consolidation. The origin of this receptor is a male donor with multiple myeloma. The DNA sequence follows: TGTGCCAGCACCAATAGCAATCAGCCCCAGCATTTT. This yields the protein CASTNSNQPQHF.